This T cell receptor (beta chain) was found in a study of cytomegalovirus exposure and HLA in healthy donors. Study at large: The Caucasian-associated ancestry cluster contained about four fifths of the approximately 390 genotyped donors. Study observations and caveats: In a later analysis, TCR beta V- and J-gene trimming was associated with a missense DCLRE1C variant. As was reported, the classifier diagnosed cytomegalovirus status with high specificity and sensitivity.

Turning to this clone: What it binds is not known.

PCR employed 60 Vbeta and 13 Jbeta primers. Sequenced by immunoSEQ multiplex PCR; TCRdb stores in-frame clones only, minus some. Of approximately 220,000 clones in the sample, around 79% were seen once. This TCR came from a man aged 18 to 30 in good health and CMV-seronegative. The sequencing sample was made of PBMCs.

In DNA, the CDR3 is TGTGCCAGCAGCACCGTACAGGGGATTTTGGGCACTGAAGCTTTCTTT. Amino acid sequence: CASSTVQGILGTEAFF. This chain connects TRBV7-9 to TRBJ1-1; 7 nucleotides match TRBD1. Germline V gene sequence: CDR1 SEHNR, CDR2 FQNEAQ (reference sequence). The CDR3 has 16 residues. J lost 4 bases, V lost 5 bases, and 13 bases had no gene match.